This T cell receptor beta chain was identified in a study of cytomegalovirus exposure and HLA in healthy donors. For the study at large: The approximately 120 validation repertoires were produced on the same platform as the roughly 720 repertoires of the first cohort. This was reported in a later analysis. Study-wide results and limits: The study put 150 or so TCR beta chains on its list as cytomegalovirus-associated. First-cohort TCR clusters were later found to tend to co-occur in the roughly 110 validation repertoires.

Profiling relied on immunoSEQ multiplex PCR, and the TCRdb table lists in-frame clones only, not all of them. The table includes 110,000 or so clones, about 91% detected once. Trimming left V 8 bases short and J 5 bases short, with 9 bases between. Germline V gene sequence: CDR1 LGHNT, CDR2 FRNRAP. CDR3 length: 12 residues. Points on this clone: Its antigen is not identified.

The clonotype originates from a young man in good health and CMV-seronegative. Sequenced: PBMCs. The genes are TRBV12-5 and TRBJ2-2; perhaps TRBD2 as D (6 bases). The CDR3 coding sequence is TGTGCTAGTCGGGGGTGGACCGGGGAGCTGTTTTTT. It translates to CASRGWTGELFF.